This entry lists 5 T cell receptor beta chains sequenced from one sample in a study of blood T cells in healthy people across ages. Combining a sample-barcoded 5' primer with a J-beta primer mix, a second PCR ran for roughly 7 to 12 cycles. In TCRdb, the 5' RACE reads were re-called with MiXCR into one record per CDR3 protein. The sample holds 1.5 million to 2 million distinct CDR3 sequences, about two fifths seen once. The sample was blood. Receptors originate from a human donor in good health.

This clonotype was recorded many times. The chain combines TRBV29-1 with TRBJ2-5; D call uncertain. Germline V gene sequence: CDR1 SQVTM, CDR2 ANQGSEA. This CDR3 is 12 amino acids long. Trimming took 8 bases from V and 0 from J, leaving 10 bases between them. The CDR3 nucleotides are TGCAGCACCTCTCAGTACCAAGAGACCCAGTACTTC. It codes for CSTSQYQETQYF.

This clonotype appeared a few times. CDR3: CASSSGRGNQPQHF. DNA of the CDR3: TGTGCCAGCTCTTCGGGACGCGGGAATCAGCCCCAGCATTTT. The J gene is TRBJ1-5, the V gene TRBV18; weak D call: TRBD1 (5 bases). The V and J ends lost 6 bases and 4 bases respectively, with 13 bases between them. The CDR3 has 14 residues. Per the germline V gene, CDR1 is KGHSH and CDR2 is LQKENI.

This chain connects TRBV5-5 to TRBJ2-2; D gene unclear. V was shortened by 4 bases and J by 2 bases, with 15 bases between the two germline ends. The CDR3 is made up of 16 amino acids. Germline V CDR1 and CDR2: SGHKS, YYEKEE (reference sequence). The chain's CDR3 is CASSIRRIANTGELFF. The CDR3 bases are TGTGCCAGCAGCATAAGAAGGATAGCCAACACCGGGGAGCTGTTTTTT.

V gene TRBV5-1 combines with J gene TRBJ1-1; D ambiguous. Per the germline V gene, CDR1 is SGHRS and CDR2 is YFSETQ. The CDR3 consists of 15 residues. V dropped 5 bases and J dropped 2 bases, with 16 bases sitting between them. CDR3 sequence reads: CASRHQRGGNTEAFF. The CDR3, as DNA: TGCGCCAGCAGACACCAAAGAGGCGGAAACACTGAAGCTTTCTTT.

This clonotype was counted only a few times. V usage is TRBV5-8 and J usage is TRBJ1-5; the D gene is possibly TRBD1 (5 bases). This CDR3 has 17 amino acids. Deletions cut 0 bases from V and 0 bases from J, with 13 bases between. Per germline, CDR1 SGHTS and CDR2 YDEGEE. CDR3 protein: CASSLADGTYSNQPQHF. Written as DNA, the CDR3 is TGTGCCAGCAGCTTGGCCGATGGGACCTATAGCAATCAGCCCCAGCATTTT.